This T cell receptor beta chain was identified in a study of blood T cell repertoires in COVID-19. Background on the study: Spain, Italy and the United States supplied samples that represented acute and convalescent COVID-19. PBMCs, B-cell-depleted T cells, or T cells provided the cDNA or gDNA that made up the material.

CDR1 is MNHEY, CDR2 SVGEGT, per germline. The CDR3 has 17 amino acids. Losses at the gene ends were 6 bases for V and 5 bases for J; bases not matched to a gene: 18. In the authors' methods: Reference gene primer amplification yielded estimated nucleated cell counts. Generated by immunoSEQ multiplex PCR, the TCRdb table keeps only in-frame clones and is missing some. The V and J calls and the clone size are those of that table, but D and trimming were determined from the DNA. The repertoire holds about 180,000 clones, 80% to 90% seen once, with around 21% in the top ten. The specimen was peripheral blood. This TCR derives from a man between 65 and 85 years old with active or convalescent COVID-19. The genes are TRBV6-2 or TRBV6-3 and TRBJ2-5, with 7 bases aligning to TRBD2. The CDR3 sequence: CASSTFPGGSSGETQYF. In nucleotides, the CDR3 is TGTGCCAGCAGCACCTTCCCCGGCGGGAGTTCAGGGGAGACCCAGTACTTC.